This T cell receptor (beta chain) stems from a study of blood T cell repertoires in COVID-19. The wider study: Both acute and convalescent COVID-19 samples were obtained from the United States, Italy and Spain. T cells, B-cell-depleted T cells, or PBMCs supplied cDNA or gDNA.

Original analysis: Reference gene primer amplification in the assay estimated nucleated cell counts. TCRdb's copy holds only in-frame clones and misses some; the assay was immunoSEQ multiplex PCR. D and trimming come from the DNA, and the V and J calls and clone size come from that table. The repertoire has just under 350,000 clones, around four fifths of them found once; the top ten carry roughly 3%. This clone was picked up a small number of times. Germline values: CDR1 GTSNPN, CDR2 SVGIG (reference sequence). Trimming shortened V by 3 bases and J by 4 bases, and 13 bases separated the two germline ends. The CDR3 loop spans 14 amino acids.

The receptor was isolated from a man between 25 and 39 years old with active or convalescent COVID-19. The sample was peripheral blood. The rearrangement joins TRBV30 to TRBJ1-5; tentatively, D is TRBD1 (5 bases). CDR3 in amino acids: CAWRGGRGNQPQHF. The CDR3 nucleotides read TGTGCCTGGAGGGGTGGTAGGGGTAATCAGCCCCAGCATTTT.